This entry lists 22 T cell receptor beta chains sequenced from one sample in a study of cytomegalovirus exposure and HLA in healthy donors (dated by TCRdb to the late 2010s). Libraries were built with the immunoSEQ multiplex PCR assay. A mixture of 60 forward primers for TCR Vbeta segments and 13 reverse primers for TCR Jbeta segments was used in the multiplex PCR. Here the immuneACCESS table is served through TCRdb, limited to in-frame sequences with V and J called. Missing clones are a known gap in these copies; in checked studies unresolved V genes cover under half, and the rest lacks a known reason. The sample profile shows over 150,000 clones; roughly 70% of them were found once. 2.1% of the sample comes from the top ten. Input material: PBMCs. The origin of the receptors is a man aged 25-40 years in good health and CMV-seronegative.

In DNA, the CDR3 is TGTGCCAGCAGCCAAGATGGGGGGGCAGGTCAGCCCCAGCATTTT. Amino acids: CASSQDGGAGQPQHF. The J gene is TRBJ1-5, the V gene TRBV4-2, with D possibly TRBD1 on 6 matching bases. CDR1 is LGHNA and CDR2 is YNFKEQ in the germline V gene. V lost 0 bases and J lost 6, with 12 bases in between. There are 15 residues in the CDR3.

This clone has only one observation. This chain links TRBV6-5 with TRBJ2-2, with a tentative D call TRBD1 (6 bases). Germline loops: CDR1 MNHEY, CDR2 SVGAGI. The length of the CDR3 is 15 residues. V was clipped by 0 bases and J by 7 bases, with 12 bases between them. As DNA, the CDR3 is TGTGCCAGCAGTTACTCCTACAGGGTTAACGGGGAGCTGTTTTTT. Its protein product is CASSYSYRVNGELFF.

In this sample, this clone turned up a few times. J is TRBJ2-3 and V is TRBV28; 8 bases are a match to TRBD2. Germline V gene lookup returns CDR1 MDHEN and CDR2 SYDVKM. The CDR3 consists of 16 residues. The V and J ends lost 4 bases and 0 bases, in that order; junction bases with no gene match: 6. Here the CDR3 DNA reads TGTGCCAGCAGTTCTAGCGGGCGGACTAGCACAGATACGCAGTATTTT. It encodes CASSSSGRTSTDTQYF.

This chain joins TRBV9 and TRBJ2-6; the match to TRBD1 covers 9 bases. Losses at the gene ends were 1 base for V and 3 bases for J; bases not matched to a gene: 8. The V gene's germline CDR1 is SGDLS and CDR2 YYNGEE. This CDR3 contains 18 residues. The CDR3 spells CASSVRDREGIGANVLTF. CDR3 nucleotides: TGTGCCAGCAGCGTAAGGGACAGGGAAGGAATTGGGGCCAACGTCCTGACTTTC.

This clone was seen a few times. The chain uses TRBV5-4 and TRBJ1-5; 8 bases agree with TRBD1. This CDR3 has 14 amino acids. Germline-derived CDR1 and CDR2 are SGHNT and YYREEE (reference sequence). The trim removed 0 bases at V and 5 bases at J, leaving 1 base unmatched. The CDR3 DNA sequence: TGTGCCAGCAGCTTGGAGGGACAGGATCAGCCCCAGCATTTT. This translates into CASSLEGQDQPQHF.

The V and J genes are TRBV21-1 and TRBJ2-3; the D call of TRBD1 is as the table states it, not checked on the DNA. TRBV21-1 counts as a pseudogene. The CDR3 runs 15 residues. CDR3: CASSKGDSSTDTQYF. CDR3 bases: TGTGCCAGCAGCAAAGGAGACAGCAGCACAGATACGCAGTATTTT.

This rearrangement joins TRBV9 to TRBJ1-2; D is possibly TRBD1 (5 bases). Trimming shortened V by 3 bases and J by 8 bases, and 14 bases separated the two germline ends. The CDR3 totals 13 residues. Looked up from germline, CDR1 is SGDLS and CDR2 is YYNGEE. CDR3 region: CASSATQGEGYTF. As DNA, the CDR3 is TGTGCCAGCAGCGCGACCCAGGGTGAAGGCTACACCTTC.

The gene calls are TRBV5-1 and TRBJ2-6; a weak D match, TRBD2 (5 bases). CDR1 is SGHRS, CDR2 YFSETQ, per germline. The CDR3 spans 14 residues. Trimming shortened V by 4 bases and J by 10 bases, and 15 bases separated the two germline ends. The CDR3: CASSRDTVPNVLTF. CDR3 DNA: TGCGCCAGCAGCCGGGATACAGTCCCTAACGTCCTGACTTTC.

Here the CDR3 DNA reads TGTGCCAGCCGTAAACAGGTCCCAACTAACTATGGCTACACCTTC. Translation gives CASRKQVPTNYGYTF. The genes are TRBV2 and TRBJ1-2; D might be TRBD1 (5 bases). Trimming removed 8 bases at V and 0 bases at J, with 16 bases between. This CDR3 region has 15 residues. Germline loops: CDR1 SNHLY, CDR2 FYNNEI.

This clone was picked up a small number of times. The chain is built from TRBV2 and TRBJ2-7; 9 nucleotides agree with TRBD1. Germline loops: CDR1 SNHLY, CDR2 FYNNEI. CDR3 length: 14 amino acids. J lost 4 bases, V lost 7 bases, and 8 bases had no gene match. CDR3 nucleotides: TGTGCCAGCACCCCCGGGACAGGGTCATACGAGCAGTACTTC. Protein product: CASTPGTGSYEQYF.

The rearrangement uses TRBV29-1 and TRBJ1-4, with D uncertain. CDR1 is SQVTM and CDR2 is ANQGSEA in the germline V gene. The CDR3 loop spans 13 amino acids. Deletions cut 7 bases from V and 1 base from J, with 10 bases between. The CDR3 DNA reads TGCAGCGCCTATTTCCAAACTAATGAAAAACTGTTTTTT. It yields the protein CSAYFQTNEKLFF.

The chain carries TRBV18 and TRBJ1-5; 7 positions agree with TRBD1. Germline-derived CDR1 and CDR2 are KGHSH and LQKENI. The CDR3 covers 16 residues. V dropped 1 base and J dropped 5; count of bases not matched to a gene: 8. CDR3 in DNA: TGTGCCAGCTCACCACGTATGACAGGGATACATCAGCCCCAGCATTTT. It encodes CASSPRMTGIHQPQHF.

The CDR3 nucleotides read TGCGCCAGCAGCTTGAGAGGGAACTATGGCTACACCTTC. It translates to CASSLRGNYGYTF. This chain connects TRBV5-1 to TRBJ1-2; D unclear. V was clipped by 1 base and J by 2 bases, with 6 bases between them. Germline CDR1 and CDR2: SGHRS and YFSETQ. The CDR3 extends over 13 amino acids.

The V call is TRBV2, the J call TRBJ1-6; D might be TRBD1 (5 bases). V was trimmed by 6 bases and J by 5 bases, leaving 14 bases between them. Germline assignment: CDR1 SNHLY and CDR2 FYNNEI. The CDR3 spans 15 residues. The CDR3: CASRLQAVDNSPLHF. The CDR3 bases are TGTGCCAGCAGACTACAGGCTGTCGATAATTCACCCCTCCACTTT.

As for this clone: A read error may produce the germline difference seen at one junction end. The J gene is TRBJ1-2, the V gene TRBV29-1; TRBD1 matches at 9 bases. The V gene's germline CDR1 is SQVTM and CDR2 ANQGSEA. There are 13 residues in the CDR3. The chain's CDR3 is CSVETPTGGGYPF. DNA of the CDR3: TGCAGCGTTGAAACCCCGACAGGGGGTGGCTACCCCTTC.

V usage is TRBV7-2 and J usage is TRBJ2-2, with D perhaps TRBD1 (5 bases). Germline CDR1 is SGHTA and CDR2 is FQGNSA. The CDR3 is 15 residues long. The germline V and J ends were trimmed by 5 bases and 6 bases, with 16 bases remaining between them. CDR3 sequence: CASSPEFLGPGELFF. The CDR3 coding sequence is TGTGCCAGCAGCCCCGAGTTCTTGGGGCCCGGGGAGCTGTTTTTT.

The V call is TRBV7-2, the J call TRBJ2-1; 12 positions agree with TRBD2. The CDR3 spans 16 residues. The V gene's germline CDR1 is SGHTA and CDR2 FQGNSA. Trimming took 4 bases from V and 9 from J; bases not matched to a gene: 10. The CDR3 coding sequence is TGTGCCAGCAGCTCCTACCTAGCGGGGGGGCCCAGTGAGCAGTTCTTC. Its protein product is CASSSYLAGGPSEQFF.

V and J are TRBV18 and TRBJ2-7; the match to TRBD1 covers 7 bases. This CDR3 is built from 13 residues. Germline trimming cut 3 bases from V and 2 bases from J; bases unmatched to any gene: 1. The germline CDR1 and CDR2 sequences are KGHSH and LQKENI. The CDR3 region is CASSPGQTYEQYF. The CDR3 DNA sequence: TGTGCCAGCTCACCGGGACAGACCTACGAGCAGTACTTC.

The CDR3 here is CASSPRTGGYNQPQHF. The DNA for the CDR3 is TGTGCCAGTAGTCCCCGGACAGGGGGATACAATCAGCCCCAGCATTTT. The rearrangement uses TRBV19 and TRBJ1-5; 10 nucleotides agree with TRBD1. CDR3 length: 16 amino acids. V was clipped by 5 bases and J by 3 bases; unmatched bases: 7. Germline V gene lookup returns CDR1 LNHDA and CDR2 SQIVND (reference sequence). Complete variable domain (other parts from reference TRBV19 and TRBJ1-5): DGGITQSPKYLFRKEGQNVTLSCEQNLNHDAMYWYRQDPGQGLRLIYYSQIVNDFQKGDIAEGYSVSREKKESFPLTVTSAQKNPTAFYLCASSPRTGGYNQPQHFGDGTRLSIL.

The CDR3, as DNA: TGTGCCAGCAGCTTAAGACAGGCTGAGCAGTACTTC. This sequence encodes CASSLRQAEQYF. This chain joins TRBV7-9 and TRBJ2-7; possibly TRBD1 for D (6 bases). V was trimmed by 2 bases and J by 7 bases, leaving 9 bases between them. This CDR3 region has 12 residues. Germline V gives CDR1 SEHNR, CDR2 FQNEAQ (reference sequence). The full variable domain, its missing parts supplied by reference TRBV7-9 and TRBJ2-7, is DTGVSQNPRHKITKRGQNVTFRCDPISEHNRLYWYRQTLGQGPEFLTYFQNEAQLEKSRLLSDRFSAERPKGSFSTLEIQRTEQGDSAMYLCASSLRQAEQYFGPGTRLTVT.

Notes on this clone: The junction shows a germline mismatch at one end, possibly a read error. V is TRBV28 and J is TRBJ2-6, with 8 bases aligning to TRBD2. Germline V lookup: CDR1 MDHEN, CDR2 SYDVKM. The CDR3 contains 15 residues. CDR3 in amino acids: CASSLAGGGANVLPF. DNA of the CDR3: TGTGCCAGCAGTTTAGCGGGGGGTGGGGCCAACGTCCTGCCTTTC. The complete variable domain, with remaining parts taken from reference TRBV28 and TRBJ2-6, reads DVKVTQSSRYLVKRTGEKVFLECVQDMDHENMFWYRQDPGLGLRLIYFSYDVKMKEKGDIPEGYSVSREKKERFSLILESASTNQTSMYLCASSLAGGGANVLPFGAGSRLTVL.

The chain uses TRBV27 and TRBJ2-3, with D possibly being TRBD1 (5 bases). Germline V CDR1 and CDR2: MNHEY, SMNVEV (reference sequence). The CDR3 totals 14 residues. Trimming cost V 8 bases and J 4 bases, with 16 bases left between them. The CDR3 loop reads CASATREGSDTQYF. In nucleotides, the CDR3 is TGTGCCAGCGCTACCAGGGAAGGGTCAGATACGCAGTATTTT.